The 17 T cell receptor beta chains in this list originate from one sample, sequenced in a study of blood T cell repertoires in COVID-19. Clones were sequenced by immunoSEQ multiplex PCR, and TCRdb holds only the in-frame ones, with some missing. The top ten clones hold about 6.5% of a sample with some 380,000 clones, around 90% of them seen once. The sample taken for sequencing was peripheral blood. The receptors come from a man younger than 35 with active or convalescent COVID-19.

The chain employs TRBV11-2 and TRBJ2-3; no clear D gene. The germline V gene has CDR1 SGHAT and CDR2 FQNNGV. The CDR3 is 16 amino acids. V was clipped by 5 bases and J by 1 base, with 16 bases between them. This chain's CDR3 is CASSTGFEDGTDTQYF. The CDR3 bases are TGTGCCAGCAGCACGGGTTTTGAAGACGGCACAGATACGCAGTATTTT.

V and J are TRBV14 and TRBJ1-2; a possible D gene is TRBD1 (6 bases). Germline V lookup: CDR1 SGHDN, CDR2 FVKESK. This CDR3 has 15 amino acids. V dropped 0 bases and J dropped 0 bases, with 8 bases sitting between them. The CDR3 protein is CASSQEQGPNYGYTF. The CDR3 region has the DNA TGTGCCAGCAGCCAAGAACAGGGCCCTAACTATGGCTACACCTTC.

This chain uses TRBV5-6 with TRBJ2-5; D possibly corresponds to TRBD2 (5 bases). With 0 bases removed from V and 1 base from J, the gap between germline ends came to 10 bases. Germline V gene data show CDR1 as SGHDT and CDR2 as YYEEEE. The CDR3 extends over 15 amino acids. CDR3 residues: CASSLGRTSQETQYF. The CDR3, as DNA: TGTGCCAGCAGCTTGGGGAGGACGAGCCAAGAGACCCAGTACTTC.

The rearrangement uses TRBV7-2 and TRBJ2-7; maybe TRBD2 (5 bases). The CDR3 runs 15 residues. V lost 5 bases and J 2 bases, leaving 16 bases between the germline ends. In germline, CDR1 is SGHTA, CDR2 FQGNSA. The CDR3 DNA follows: TGTGCCAGCAGCCCCGTGAGTAGCGAGACCTACGAGCAGTACTTC. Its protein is CASSPVSSETYEQYF.

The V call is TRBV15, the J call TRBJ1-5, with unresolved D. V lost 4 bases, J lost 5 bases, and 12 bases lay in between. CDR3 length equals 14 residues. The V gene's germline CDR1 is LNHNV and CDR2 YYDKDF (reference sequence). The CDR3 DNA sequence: TGTGCCACCAGCATGTACAGCTCCTATCAGCCCCAGCATTTT. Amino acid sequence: CATSMYSSYQPQHF.

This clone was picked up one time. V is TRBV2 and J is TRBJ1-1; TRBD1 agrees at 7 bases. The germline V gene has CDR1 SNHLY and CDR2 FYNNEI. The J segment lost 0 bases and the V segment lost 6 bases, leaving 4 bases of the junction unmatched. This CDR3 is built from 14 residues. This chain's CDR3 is CASRPDRLNTEAFF. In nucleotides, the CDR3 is TGTGCCAGCAGACCGGACAGGCTGAACACTGAAGCTTTCTTT.

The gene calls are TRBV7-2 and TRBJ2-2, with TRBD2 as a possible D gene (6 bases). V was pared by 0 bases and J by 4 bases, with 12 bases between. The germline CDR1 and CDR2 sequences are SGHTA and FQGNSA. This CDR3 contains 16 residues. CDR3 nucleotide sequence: TGTGCCAGCAGCTTAGCCGGGGGAGCGGGCACCGGGGAGCTGTTTTTT. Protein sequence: CASSLAGGAGTGELFF.

The CDR3 spells CATSGRAIGELFF. The CDR3 coding sequence is TGCGCGACTAGCGGGAGGGCCATCGGGGAGCTGTTTTTT. V is TRBV4-1 and J is TRBJ2-2, with 14 positions matching TRBD2. This CDR3 has 13 residues. Germline V gene data show CDR1 as MGHRA and CDR2 as YSYEKL.

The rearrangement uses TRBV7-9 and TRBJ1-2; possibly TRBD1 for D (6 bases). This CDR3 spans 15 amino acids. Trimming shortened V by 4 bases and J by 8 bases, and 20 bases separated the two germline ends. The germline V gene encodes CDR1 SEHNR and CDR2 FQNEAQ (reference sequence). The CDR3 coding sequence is TGTGCCAGCAGCTCACGCGTAGTGGCAGGGGCCGGCTACACCTTC. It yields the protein CASSSRVVAGAGYTF.

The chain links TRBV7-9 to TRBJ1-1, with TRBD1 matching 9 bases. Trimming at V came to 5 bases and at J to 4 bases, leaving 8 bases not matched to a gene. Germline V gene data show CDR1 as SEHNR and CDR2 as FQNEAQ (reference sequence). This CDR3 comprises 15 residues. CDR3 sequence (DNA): TGTGCCAGCAGCGCAAATACAGGGGGCGTCACTGAAGCTTTCTTT. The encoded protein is CASSANTGGVTEAFF.

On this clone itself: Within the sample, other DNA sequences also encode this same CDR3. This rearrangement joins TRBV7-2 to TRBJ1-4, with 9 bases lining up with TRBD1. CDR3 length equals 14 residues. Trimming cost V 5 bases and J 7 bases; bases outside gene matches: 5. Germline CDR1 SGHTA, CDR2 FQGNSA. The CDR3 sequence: CASSPRDRVEKLFF. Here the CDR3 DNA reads TGTGCCAGCAGCCCAAGGGACAGGGTTGAAAAACTGTTTTTT.

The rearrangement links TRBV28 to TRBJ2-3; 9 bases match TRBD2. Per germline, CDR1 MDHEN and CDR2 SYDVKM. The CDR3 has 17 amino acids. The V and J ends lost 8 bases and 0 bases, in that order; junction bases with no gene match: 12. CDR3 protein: CASVAGYSGRSTDTQYF. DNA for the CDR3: TGTGCCAGCGTCGCGGGGTATAGCGGGAGAAGCACAGATACGCAGTATTTT.

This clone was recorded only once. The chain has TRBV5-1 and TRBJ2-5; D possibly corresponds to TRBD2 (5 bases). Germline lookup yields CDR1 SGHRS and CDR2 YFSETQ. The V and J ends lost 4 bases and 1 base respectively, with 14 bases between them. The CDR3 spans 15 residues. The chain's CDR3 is CASSRLGGPQETQYF. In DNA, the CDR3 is TGCGCCAGCAGCAGGCTGGGCGGGCCCCAAGAGACCCAGTACTTC.

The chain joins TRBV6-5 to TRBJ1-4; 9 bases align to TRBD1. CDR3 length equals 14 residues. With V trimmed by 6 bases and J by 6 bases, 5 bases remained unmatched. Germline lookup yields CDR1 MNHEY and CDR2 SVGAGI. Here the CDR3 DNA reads TGTGCCAGCAGGTCCGGGACAGGGCATGAAAAACTGTTTTTT. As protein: CASRSGTGHEKLFF.

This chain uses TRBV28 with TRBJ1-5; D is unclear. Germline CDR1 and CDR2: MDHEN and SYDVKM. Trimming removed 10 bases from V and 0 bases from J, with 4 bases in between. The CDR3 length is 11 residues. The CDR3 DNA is TGTGCCACCTGTAGCAATCAGCCCCAGCATTTT. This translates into CATCSNQPQHF.

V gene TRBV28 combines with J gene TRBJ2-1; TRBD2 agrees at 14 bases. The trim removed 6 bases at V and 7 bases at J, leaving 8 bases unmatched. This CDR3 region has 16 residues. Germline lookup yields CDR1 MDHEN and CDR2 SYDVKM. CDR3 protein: CASSSGTSGGWNEQFF. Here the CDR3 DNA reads TGTGCCAGCAGCTCTGGGACTAGCGGGGGCTGGAATGAGCAGTTCTTC.

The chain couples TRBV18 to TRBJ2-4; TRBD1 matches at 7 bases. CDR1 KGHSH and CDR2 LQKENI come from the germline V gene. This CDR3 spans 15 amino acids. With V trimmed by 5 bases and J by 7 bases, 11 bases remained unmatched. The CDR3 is CASSTGQAGLNIQYF. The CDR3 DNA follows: TGTGCCAGCTCAACTGGACAGGCCGGTTTGAACATTCAGTACTTC.